The 9 T cell receptor beta chains in this list originate from one sample, sequenced in a study of blood T cells in healthy people across ages. A sample-barcoded 5' primer and a J-beta primer mix were used in a second PCR of roughly 7 to 11 cycles. TCRdb itself ran the 5' RACE reads through MiXCR, one entry per CDR3 protein. The profile shows roughly 1.9 million distinct CDR3 sequences, around 40% of them singletons. Sequencing was done on a sample of blood. The origin of the receptors is a human donor in good health.

The chain is built from TRBV7-8 and TRBJ2-1; the match to TRBD2 covers 10 bases. J was trimmed by 0 bases and V by 0 bases; bases with no gene match: 17. Germline CDR1 reads SGHVS; CDR2 reads FQNEAQ. This CDR3 is built from 22 residues. The chain's CDR3 is CASSLALTGAGGPWSSYNEQFF. As DNA, the CDR3 is TGTGCCAGCAGCTTAGCGCTAACTGGAGCGGGGGGGCCTTGGAGCTCCTACAATGAGCAGTTCTTC.

The chain uses TRBV28 and TRBJ2-1, with 8 bases fitting TRBD1. This CDR3 is 13 amino acids long. V trimming: 8 bases; J trimming: 6 bases; junction bases outside the gene matches: 6. Germline V gene lookup returns CDR1 MDHEN and CDR2 SYDVKM. CDR3 amino acids: CASWTGISNEQFF. In DNA form, the CDR3 reads TGTGCCAGCTGGACAGGGATCAGCAATGAGCAGTTCTTC.

The gene calls are TRBV25-1 and TRBJ1-6; D gene uncertain. The germline V gene encodes CDR1 MGHDK and CDR2 SYGVNS. This CDR3 spans 15 amino acids. V dropped 1 base and J dropped 7 bases, with 11 bases sitting between them. CDR3: CASSEFQRINSPLHF. For the CDR3, the DNA is TGTGCCAGCAGTGAATTCCAGCGGATCAATTCACCCCTCCACTTT.

The chain recombines TRBV5-1 with TRBJ2-5, with 11 nucleotides matching TRBD2. Trimming cost V 3 bases and J 0 bases; bases outside gene matches: 7. The CDR3 runs to 17 residues. CDR1 and CDR2 (germline): SGHRS, YFSETQ. CDR3 sequence (DNA): TGCGCCAGCAGCTCCGGCCCACTAGCGGGGGACCAAGAGACCCAGTACTTC. It translates to CASSSGPLAGDQETQYF.

In its sample, this clonotype was seen a few times. J is TRBJ1-2 and V is TRBV30; D is ambiguous. Trimming removed 0 bases from V and 5 bases from J, with 10 bases in between. The germline V gene has CDR1 GTSNPN and CDR2 SVGIG (reference sequence). This CDR3 contains 13 residues. CDR3 DNA: TGTGCCTGGAGTGTGACGAGGGATTATGGCTACACCTTC. Translated, it gives CAWSVTRDYGYTF.

Only a few counts were recorded for this clonotype. The chain has TRBV6-4 and TRBJ1-2; 7 positions agree with TRBD1. Germline V gene lookup returns CDR1 MRHNA and CDR2 SNTAGT. This CDR3 comprises 13 residues. V dropped 6 bases and J dropped 8; count of bases not matched to a gene: 9. In nucleotides, the CDR3 is TGTGCCAGCAGCGCAGGGGGGACTCGGGGCTACACCTTC. Its protein is CASSAGGTRGYTF.

The CDR3, as DNA: TGTGCCAGCAGTTTTTCCGGGACAAAAGAGACCCAGTACTTC. Amino acids: CASSFSGTKETQYF. The chain employs TRBV6-5 and TRBJ2-5, with a possible D match to TRBD1 (6 bases). CDR1 is MNHEY and CDR2 is SVGAGI in the germline V gene. V gave up 4 bases and J gave up 3 bases, with 12 bases separating them. This CDR3 has 14 amino acids.

The rearrangement links TRBV12-3 or TRBV12-4 to TRBJ2-5; D is unresolved. V was clipped by 4 bases and J by 3 bases, with 9 bases between them. CDR3 length: 13 residues. The CDR3 protein is CASSSIIEETQYF. In DNA, the CDR3 is TGTGCCAGCAGTTCCATAATTGAAGAGACCCAGTACTTC.

The chain couples TRBV4-3 to TRBJ2-7, with a tentative D call TRBD1 (5 bases). Trimming took off 0 bases at V and 3 bases at J, with 18 bases between the two ends. Germline CDR1 is LGHNA and CDR2 is YSLEER. This CDR3 comprises 17 residues. CDR3 DNA: TGCGCCAGCAGCCAAGATCAGGGCACGGCCGAAATCTACGAGCAGTACTTC. This translates into CASSQDQGTAEIYEQYF.